This TCR beta chain was sequenced in a study of cytomegalovirus exposure and HLA in healthy donors (dated by TCRdb to about 2017). Background on the whole study: An earlier analysis of some 600 of the donors reported 276 Gb of sequence data and 117 million unique TCR beta sequences obtained from around 180 million T cells. Approximately 300 gigabases of sequencing data and tens of millions of unique TCR sequences were included in an early release covering about 620 HLA-typed donors. Among the roughly 400 genotyped donors, around 81% belonged to the genetic ancestry cluster associated with self-reported Caucasian donors. The study was designed to test whether signatures of past pathogen exposure could be identified by cataloging public T cell receptors. The T cell repertoires of 666 subjects were profiled by immunosequencing and related to cytomegalovirus serostatus. A separate validation cohort of roughly 130 different subjects was used in addition to the roughly 720-subject first cohort. To predict cytomegalovirus infection status, the study brought together high-throughput TCR immunosequencing, statistical association of individual TCRs with disease status, and machine learning. To study patterns of TCR occurrence, a later analysis re-analyzed previously published TCR beta repertoires from several hundred donors and added high-resolution HLA genotyping. The later analysis used no new phenotypic data to find candidate immune exposures, relying instead on TCR beta sequences and their occurrence across donors. To decide whether each TCR beta V gene segment behaved as functional or pseudogenic, an earlier analysis of some 600 of the donors relied on high-throughput TCR beta sequencing. Alongside the repertoire data, information on donor age, sex, ethnicity and CMV serostatus was compiled. A later genetic analysis took genome-wide SNP genotypes for about 65% of the 666 donors and used that subset as a discovery cohort. All discovery cohort repertoires had been generated on a single sequencing platform. HLA typing covered class I and class II loci at four-digit resolution. Typing coverage differed by locus: A, B, C, DRB1 and DQB1 were typed in about 620-630 donors, DQA1 in 500 to 550, DPA1 in 606, and DPB1 in 472. Because of strong linkage in the cohort, 4 to 6 DR-DQ haplotypes were treated as single units for association and clustering. Among almost 400 genotyped donors of the cohort, an average of 235,054 unique TCR beta nucleotide sequences were sequenced per donor, around a sixth of them non-productive. Broad study findings and their caveats: A later analysis found that most CMV-associated TCR beta chains appeared HLA-restricted, with HLA associations seemingly driven largely by CMV exposure. The classifier was reported to diagnose cytomegalovirus status with high specificity and sensitivity in both the original cohort and the validation cohort. Compared with equally common non-associated chains, HLA-associated TCR beta chains in a later analysis were more clonally expanded and had lower generation probabilities. A further reported finding was that TCR beta sequences accurately predicted the HLA-A and HLA-B alleles for most subjects in the first cohort. Correlated functional status among segregating V segments might reflect linkage disequilibrium, but an unknown experimental factor could not be ruled out. Because some donors lacked HLA typing at each locus, the association tests relied only on the typed subset. The sequencing pipeline was judged likely to have produced a cluster of highly shared sequence variants as a technical artifact. Approximately 18 rarely observed V segments, including chromosome 9 orphons, were excluded from the earlier analysis of almost 600 of the donors because counts were too low. According to the authors, the approach could potentially be generalized to other disease states and immunological phenotypes. In this cohort, only TCR beta chains were sequenced, and detectable features were limited by the absence of alpha or paired-chain data. When HLA alleles, especially DR and DQ, strongly co-occurred, TCR associations were difficult to assign to individual alleles. In a later analysis, several top co-occurrence clusters were reported to appear linked to parvovirus B19, influenza, CMV and Epstein-Barr virus. A later analysis associated about 18,000 TCR beta sequences with specific HLA alleles at a false discovery rate of 0.05. For the cohort, immune exposure information was limited to CMV serostatus. An association between a missense DCLRE1C variant and V-gene and J-gene trimming of TCR beta chains was found in a later genetic analysis and replicated in an independent cohort. Sequencing depth was assumed to be roughly uniform across donors in the presence/absence analyses, though that assumption may not hold. In a later analysis, the rate of TCR association differed among HLA loci, with DRB1 alleles having the most associated TCRs and HLA-C alleles having the fewest. Broadly in line with IMGT annotations, most TCR beta V segments showed up in productive rearrangements about 90% or about 30% of the time in an earlier analysis of around 550 of the donors. In vitro tests confirmed that a few of the cytomegalovirus-associated TCR beta chains recognize cytomegalovirus antigens. According to a later genetic analysis, donors in an Asian-associated ancestry cluster had fewer N-insertions in productive TCRs than the approximately 700-donor mean. The study gave a list of around 170 TCR beta chains associated with cytomegalovirus. While some public TCRs were present in many individuals, most TCR sequences turned up only very rarely across donors.

To prepare the library, the immunoSEQ multiplex PCR assay was applied. The multiplex PCR relied on a mix of 60 forward primers for TCR Vbeta segments and 13 reverse primers for TCR Jbeta segments. The CDR3 region of rearranged TCR beta genes was amplified from genomic DNA by a multiplex PCR assay. The Illumina HiSeq System was used to sequence the amplified TCR beta libraries as 87-base-pair reads. As for the authors' bioinformatics: A later analysis tallied about 77 million unique TCR beta chains across the 610 or so repertoires, and about 12 million of those chains were shared by two or more donors. To remove PCR and sequencing errors, raw reads were error-corrected and collapsed into unique sequences using a nearest-neighbor algorithm that merged closely related sequences. CDR3 sequences were aligned to IMGT reference sequences to assign V, D and J gene segments. For a sequence to be retained, a match of at least six nucleotides to both a V gene segment and a J gene segment was required. A rearrangement was called productive if the CDR3 had no stop codons and remained in frame with V and J, and every other rearrangement was called non-productive. CDR3 was defined by IMGT convention, running from the second conserved V-encoded cysteine to the conserved J-encoded phenylalanine. Sequences without an unambiguous match to a single V gene segment were excluded from the earlier analysis of 500 to 700 of the donors. An earlier analysis of a few hundred of the donors called V segments functional above 56.7% productive rearrangements and segregating when the between-donor standard deviation exceeded 5%. A statistical classification framework was built to diagnose cytomegalovirus status from the catalog of TCR beta chain sequences. V and J gene assignment, in a later analysis, came from comparing TCR nucleotide sequences with IMGT/GENE-DB human TR gene sequences. A later analysis assigned CDR3 sequences and most-parsimonious VDJ recombination scenarios with the TCRdist pipeline. A later analysis defined each TCR beta chain by its CDR3 amino acid sequence plus V-gene family, and excluded reads lacking a unique V-gene family. In a later analysis, 450 to 600 highly shared, low-generation-probability nucleotide sequences were removed to address suspected cross-contamination and a sequencing artifact. In a later analysis, a clonal expansion index was calculated for each public chain from normalized within-repertoire ranks of inferred template counts. In a later analysis, generation probabilities were computed using a VDJ recombination model fitted to out-of-frame rearrangements, and the results were checked against IGoR. A later analysis scored TCR-TCR, TCR-HLA and TCR-CMV co-occurrence with hypergeometric tests, applying a repertoire-size bias correction to TCR pairs. In a later analysis, false discovery rates were estimated by permuting HLA or CMV assignments 20 times. A later analysis grouped co-occurring TCRs with DBSCAN, adding TCRdist sequence similarity when clustering within HLA-allele-positive subsets. Repertoires with fewer than 30,000 or more than 120,000 public chains were left out of co-occurrence clustering, as were about 5 repertoires with anomalous nucleotide sharing. This immuneACCESS table, as held by TCRdb, lists in-frame sequences with V and J called but not all clones. Of the missing ones, under half trace to an unresolved V gene in checked studies; the others have no known cause. V and J calls and clone size are copied from that table; D and trimming were computed from the DNA. The sample yields around 130,000 clones; over 8.5% were counted once. The top ten clones comprise around 5.8% of the sample.

In total, over 600 healthy bone marrow donors made up the cohort. Cohort members were all nominally healthy when sampled, although unrecorded immune exposures were likely present. The donor was CMV seropositive and belonged to the group of 250 to 300 seropositive cohort members. Each donor provided a peripheral blood sample, and peripheral blood mononuclear cells were used for TCR beta sequencing. The Qiagen DNeasy Blood Extraction Kit was used to extract genomic DNA from the blood cell samples. Notes on this clone: Its binding antigen is unknown. Base qualities were left out, and no much larger clone turns up one base away.

Source material: PBMCs. The sequence derives from a woman aged 40 to 50 in good health and CMV-seropositive.

The DNA is TGTGCCAGCAGCTTAGGGACAGTCTACGAGCAGTACTTC. Its protein is CASSLGTVYEQYF. The receptor chain draws on TRBV11-2 and TRBJ2-7; the D gene is perhaps TRBD1, on 6 matching bases. V loses 1 base, J loses 3 bases, and the germline ends lie 7 bases apart. CDR1 and CDR2, looked up from the germline V gene, are SGHAT and FQNNGV. The CDR3 goes from the cysteine to the phenylalanine over 13 residues. The DNA shown is the 39-base CDR3, in frame from base 1. The full variable domain, completed from the reference TRBV11-2 and TRBJ2-7 proteins outside the CDR3, reads EAGVAQSPRYKIIEKRQSVAFWCNPISGHATLYWYQQILGQGPKLLIQFQNNGVVDDSQLPKDRFSAERLKGVDSTLKIQPAKLEDSAVYLCASSLGTVYEQYFGPGTRLTVT.